This is a list of T cell receptor beta chains from one sample in a study of shared clonotypes between healthy human individuals. Assay used: immunoSEQ multiplex PCR; TCRdb lists only in-frame clones, some missing. This table holds around 2,000,000 clones, about 93% found once. Sequenced sample: naive CD8+ T cells from PBMCs. The origin of the receptors is a man aged 18-30 years in good health. Some clones in this sample may be carry-over from other donors' samples. Both conserved end residues are part of each CDR3.

j_call: TRBJ1-2
v_call: TRBV28
cdr3_aa: CASSLRGRVYGYTF

j_call: TRBJ2-7
v_call: TRBV2
cdr3_aa: CASQNQTSGSYEQYF

j_call: TRBJ2-1
v_call: TRBV28
cdr3_aa: CATSDRGNNEQFF

j_call: TRBJ2-4
v_call: TRBV5-1
cdr3_aa: CASSETGLLAKNIQYF

j_call: .
v_call: TRBV7-9
cdr3_aa: CASSSAGPYEQYF

j_call: TRBJ1-2
v_call: TRBV5-6
cdr3_aa: CASSPDPANYGYTF

j_call: TRBJ2-5
v_call: TRBV11-2
cdr3_aa: CASSLARQGMMETQYF

j_call: TRBJ1-1
v_call: TRBV6-5
cdr3_aa: CASSYREGFTEAFF

j_call: TRBJ2-4
v_call: TRBV27
cdr3_aa: CASSLSPAPLAKNIQYF

j_call: TRBJ2-7
v_call: TRBV4-2
cdr3_aa: CASSQDWSAGAGLSYEQYF

j_call: TRBJ1-2
v_call: TRBV9
cdr3_aa: CASSVARDYGYTF

j_call: TRBJ2-4
v_call: TRBV5-1
cdr3_aa: CASRMDSLRLAKNIQYF

j_call: TRBJ2-5
v_call: TRBV7-9
cdr3_aa: CASSGGDGGQETQYF

j_call: TRBJ2-2
v_call: TRBV4-3
cdr3_aa: CASSHSVSRELDTGELFF

j_call: TRBJ2-1
v_call: TRBV29-1
cdr3_aa: CSVVTSAPTLTPYEQFF

j_call: TRBJ1-5
v_call: TRBV9
cdr3_aa: CASSVGVGSQPQHF

j_call: TRBJ2-7
v_call: TRBV19
cdr3_aa: CASSPGQGFSYEQYF

j_call: TRBJ2-2
v_call: TRBV9
cdr3_aa: CASSVGLASTGELFF

j_call: TRBJ2-7
v_call: TRBV5-1
cdr3_aa: CASSFRVGGQGVYEQYF

j_call: TRBJ2-7
v_call: TRBV5-1
cdr3_aa: CASSPISDSRYEQYF

j_call: TRBJ2-1
v_call: TRBV4-1
cdr3_aa: CASSQVGGLGYNEQFF

j_call: TRBJ1-1
v_call: TRBV19
cdr3_aa: CASSTRIRDLEAFF

j_call: TRBJ2-2
v_call: TRBV9
cdr3_aa: CASSVPRDRPWDNTGELFF

j_call: TRBJ2-4
v_call: TRBV7-3
cdr3_aa: CASSSPPQNIQYF

j_call: TRBJ2-7
v_call: TRBV4-2
cdr3_aa: CASSHEWKGGTMYEQYF